The clone carrying this TCR beta chain has a count of ten or more. Its target is not known. The CDR3 covers 13 residues. Trimming left V 7 bases short and J 5 bases short, with 14 bases between. The germline V gene has CDR1 LGHNT and CDR2 FRNRAP. The data are from a study of T cell repertoires in cytomegalovirus infection. For the study at large: The public TCR beta signatures pointed to both CMV infection and matching HLA type.

Findings of the study overall: What dominated the ex vivo response were HLA-C-restricted CMV-specific TCR beta clonotypes. Based on cumulative public TCR beta family frequency, carriers of CMV plus the relevant HLA were identified.

TCRdb re-called the reads through MiXCR, storing one row per CDR3 protein. Of hundreds of thousands of distinct CDR3 sequences listed, 9.6% are singletons. Source material: PBMCs. V is TRBV12-5 and J is TRBJ1-1; D gene ambiguous. The clonotype was recovered from a human donor in good health (CMV status not recorded). Some clones in this sample may be carry-over from other donors' samples. The CDR3 DNA is TGTGCTAGTGTTGGTGCCCTAGGGACTGAAGCTTTCTTT. The encoded protein is CASVGALGTEAFF. The entire variable domain, with the rest obtained from reference TRBV12-5 and TRBJ1-1, is as follows: DARVTQTPRHKVTEMGQEVTMRCQPILGHNTVFWYRQTMMQGLELLAYFRNRAPLDDSGMPKDRFSAEMPDATLATLKIQPSEPRDSAVYFCASVGALGTEAFFGQGTRLTVV.